This T cell receptor beta chain was captured in a study of PD-1 blockade in classical Hodgkin lymphoma. In the case of this clone: The antigen remains unidentified.

Study-wide results and caveats: While CD8+ TCR diversity did not rise significantly by C4D1, CD4+ TCR diversity did.

Time point in this sample: cycle 4 day 1 (C4D1), after 5 to 7 weeks of nivolumab. There was relapse after autologous stem cell transplantation in every patient, and there was variation in brentuximab vedotin exposure. Responses achieved at best were complete response, partial response or progressive disease. Repertoires were generated with immunoSEQ multiplex PCR, while TCRdb's copy carries only in-frame clones and drops some. The sample holds just under 65,000 clones, around nine tenths seen once. The specimen was peripheral blood mononuclear cells (PBMCs), collected before the fourth cycle of nivolumab. The sequence came from a human donor with classical Hodgkin lymphoma.

This CDR3 reads CASSSGGELTYEQYF. CDR3 nucleotide sequence: TGTGCCAGCAGCTCCGGGGGGGAGTTAACCTACGAGCAGTACTTC. The V and J genes are TRBV11-2 and TRBJ2-7, with TRBD2 identical over 8 bases. J gave up 2 bases and V 4 bases, and 7 bases lay outside the gene matches. The CDR3 loop spans 15 amino acids. The germline V gene has CDR1 SGHAT and CDR2 FQNNGV.